The 20 T cell receptor beta chains given below trace back to one sample, sequenced in a study of blood T cell repertoires in COVID-19. Assay used: immunoSEQ multiplex PCR; TCRdb lists only in-frame clones, some missing. The table shows some 74,000 clones, with roughly 83% occurring only once. Sequencing was performed on peripheral blood. These receptors originate from a man aged 80 or over with acute or convalescent COVID-19.

V gene TRBV6-2 or TRBV6-3 combines with J gene TRBJ2-1; tentative D call: TRBD1 (5 bases). The germline V and J ends were trimmed by 2 bases and 5 bases, with 10 bases remaining between them. From germline, CDR1 is MNHEY and CDR2 SVGEGT. The CDR3 loop spans 14 amino acids. This CDR3 reads CASSYPGRDNEQFF. In DNA form, the CDR3 reads TGTGCCAGCAGTTACCCGGGCAGGGACAATGAGCAGTTCTTC.

This clone was seen only once. V gene TRBV5-1 combines with J gene TRBJ2-1; D is uncertain. Germline CDR1 reads SGHRS; CDR2 reads YFSETQ. With 4 bases removed from V and 5 bases from J, the gap between germline ends came to 16 bases. The CDR3 loop spans 15 amino acids. CDR3 in DNA: TGCGCCAGCAGCCAACCGCGACAACCAAACAATGAGCAGTTCTTC. This gives the protein CASSQPRQPNNEQFF. The full variable domain, rest sourced from reference TRBV5-1 and TRBJ2-1, is KAGVTQTPRYLIKTRGQQVTLSCSPISGHRSVSWYQQTPGQGLQFLFEYFSETQRNKGNFPGRFSGRQFSNSRSEMNVSTLELGDSALYLCASSQPRQPNNEQFFGPGTRLTVL.

The V call is TRBV18, the J call TRBJ2-2; 8 bases match TRBD1. V lost 2 bases and J lost 4; bases outside the gene matches: 6. The length of the CDR3 is 16 residues. Germline V CDR1 and CDR2: KGHSH, LQKENI. The CDR3 region has the DNA TGTGCCAGCTCACCAGCCGGACAGGGAAGCACCGGGGAGCTGTTTTTT. Translating it yields CASSPAGQGSTGELFF.

The chain uses TRBV7-3 and TRBJ2-7; possible D gene TRBD1, 5 bases. Germline-derived CDR1 and CDR2 are SGHTA and FQGTGA. CDR3 length: 13 amino acids. Trimming removed 4 bases at V and 4 bases at J, with 11 bases between. In DNA form, the CDR3 reads TGTGCCAGCAGCTCCCTCGCAGGGTACGAGCAGTACTTC. Its protein is CASSSLAGYEQYF.

The J gene is TRBJ2-2, the V gene TRBV2; TRBD2 matches at 7 bases. V shed 1 base and J 7 bases; nucleotides not matched to a gene: 6. This CDR3 comprises 15 residues. Looked up from germline, CDR1 is SNHLY and CDR2 is FYNNEI. This CDR3 is CASSEERGGIGELFF. The CDR3 nucleotides are TGTGCCAGCAGTGAAGAAAGGGGAGGGATCGGGGAGCTGTTTTTT.

The CDR3 DNA is TGTGCCAGCAGCTTAGAACAGGGATACAATCAGCCCCAGCATTTT. Translated: CASSLEQGYNQPQHF. The V call is TRBV11-2, the J call TRBJ1-5; D is perhaps TRBD1 (6 bases). The CDR3 is made up of 15 amino acids. V was shortened by 0 bases and J by 3 bases, with 9 bases between the two germline ends. Germline loops: CDR1 SGHAT, CDR2 FQNNGV. Full variable domain (rest looked up from reference TRBV11-2 and TRBJ1-5): EAGVAQSPRYKIIEKRQSVAFWCNPISGHATLYWYQQILGQGPKLLIQFQNNGVVDDSQLPKDRFSAERLKGVDSTLKIQPAKLEDSAVYLCASSLEQGYNQPQHFGDGTRLSIL.

V is TRBV28 and J is TRBJ1-2; D may be TRBD1 (5 bases). The CDR3 extends over 13 amino acids. From germline, CDR1 is MDHEN and CDR2 SYDVKM. V dropped 2 bases and J dropped 8 bases, with 12 bases sitting between them. The CDR3 region is CASSLNQGGGYTF. The CDR3 DNA is TGTGCCAGCAGTTTAAATCAGGGAGGAGGCTACACCTTC.

The chain joins TRBV11-2 to TRBJ2-5, with TRBD1 matching 7 bases. CDR3 length equals 15 residues. With V trimmed by 4 bases and J by 1 base, 6 bases remained unmatched. The germline V gene encodes CDR1 SGHAT and CDR2 FQNNGV. DNA for the CDR3: TGTGCCAGCAGCTATGGGGACAGCACCCAAGAGACCCAGTACTTC. Residues: CASSYGDSTQETQYF.

This sequence joins TRBV18 and TRBJ1-1; D not resolved. Deletions cut 6 bases from V and 6 bases from J, with 17 bases between. The CDR3 extends over 14 amino acids. Per germline, CDR1 KGHSH and CDR2 LQKENI. Here the CDR3 DNA reads TGTGCCAGCTCCACCGACTTCGGTATTTCTGAAGCTTTCTTT. This sequence encodes CASSTDFGISEAFF. Using reference TRBV18 and TRBJ1-1 for the parts outside the CDR3, the full variable domain is NAGVMQNPRHLVRRRGQEARLRCSPMKGHSHVYWYRQLPEEGLKFMVYLQKENIIDESGMPKERFSAEFPKEGPSILRIQQVVRGDSAAYFCASSTDFGISEAFFGQGTRLTVV.

This sequence joins TRBV27 and TRBJ2-7, with D uncertain. CDR3 size: 11 residues. Germline CDR1 MNHEY, CDR2 SMNVEV (reference sequence). Trimming took off 4 bases at V and 6 bases at J, with 7 bases between the two ends. This chain's CDR3 is CASSSLVEQYF. The CDR3 coding sequence is TGTGCCAGCAGTTCTTTAGTCGAGCAGTACTTC.

The chain has TRBV30 and TRBJ1-2; D might be TRBD1 (5 bases). V shed 0 bases and J shed 8 bases, with 13 bases lying between them. CDR3 length equals 13 residues. Germline CDR1 is GTSNPN and CDR2 is SVGIG (reference sequence). The CDR3 spells CAWSVQSGEGYTF. CDR3 in DNA: TGTGCCTGGAGTGTACAATCGGGGGAGGGCTACACCTTC.

The count of this clone is one. The rearrangement uses TRBV21-1 and TRBJ2-2; TRBD1, the table's D call, was not compared with the DNA. TRBV21-1 represents a pseudogene. The CDR3 covers 16 residues. The CDR3 sequence is CASRDQGTQNTGELFF. The DNA of the CDR3 is TGTGCCAGCAGGGACCAGGGGACCCAGAACACCGGGGAGCTGTTTTTT.

The rearrangement links TRBV9 to TRBJ2-1, with D tentatively TRBD1 (7 bases). V lost 0 bases, J lost 8 bases, and 12 bases lay in between. The V gene's germline CDR1 is SGDLS and CDR2 YYNGEE. The CDR3 extends over 14 amino acids. This CDR3 is CASSVAGGTHEQFF. The CDR3 coding sequence is TGTGCCAGCAGCGTAGCAGGGGGGACACATGAGCAGTTCTTC.

This chain links TRBV9 with TRBJ2-1; 8 bases line up with TRBD2. This CDR3 is 15 amino acids long. The germline CDR1 and CDR2 sequences are SGDLS and YYNGEE. Trimming cost V 5 bases and J 7 bases; bases outside gene matches: 11. The CDR3 bases are TGTGCCAGCAGTTACCTATCGGGAGGGCGGAATGAGCAGTTCTTC. Translating it yields CASSYLSGGRNEQFF.

This sequence joins TRBV14 and TRBJ2-1, with TRBD2 matching over 7 bases. V was pared by 0 bases and J by 5 bases, with 7 bases of the junction left unmatched. The CDR3 length is 16 residues. In germline, CDR1 is SGHDN, CDR2 FVKESK. The CDR3 protein is CASSQDKRDWNNEQFF. CDR3 DNA sequence: TGTGCCAGCAGCCAAGACAAGCGGGACTGGAACAATGAGCAGTTCTTC.

V is TRBV5-4 and J is TRBJ1-1; perhaps TRBD1 as D (6 bases). Per the germline V gene, CDR1 is SGHNT and CDR2 is YYREEE (reference sequence). V gave up 4 bases and J gave up 0 bases, with 19 bases separating them. This CDR3 has 17 amino acids. Here the CDR3 reads CASSARRGGQLNTEAFF. As DNA, the CDR3 is TGTGCCAGCAGCGCAAGAAGAGGCGGACAGCTGAACACTGAAGCTTTCTTT.

The V gene is TRBV7-2, the J gene TRBJ1-2, with D possibly matching TRBD1 (6 bases). The germline V gene has CDR1 SGHTA and CDR2 FQGNSA. The V end lost 1 base, the J end lost 8 bases, and 17 bases lay between the germline ends. CDR3 length equals 15 residues. The DNA for the CDR3 is TGTGCCAGCAGCTTAGAAACAGGGCCCCGGGCGGGCTACACCTTC. Protein product: CASSLETGPRAGYTF.

The chain joins TRBV24-1 to TRBJ2-7, with TRBD1 matching 9 bases. This CDR3 is 15 amino acids long. Germline loops: CDR1 KGHDR, CDR2 SFDVKD. The trim removed 4 bases at V and 0 bases at J, leaving 3 bases unmatched. For the CDR3, the DNA is TGTGCCACCAGTGAGGGGACAGGGAACTCCTACGAGCAGTACTTC. The encoded protein is CATSEGTGNSYEQYF.

The CDR3 reads CASSWGGVTEAFF. CDR3 in DNA: TGTGCCAGCAGTTGGGGGGGGGTCACTGAAGCTTTCTTT. V and J are TRBV12-3 or TRBV12-4 and TRBJ1-1, with a possible D match to TRBD1 (5 bases). V lost 4 bases and J lost 4, with 10 bases in between. The CDR3 length is 13 residues.

The chain employs TRBV11-1 and TRBJ2-1; 9 bases map to TRBD1. From germline, CDR1 is SGHAT and CDR2 FQDESV (reference sequence). The V and J ends lost 4 bases and 4 bases, in that order; junction bases with no gene match: 8. The CDR3 sequence is 16 residues long. The CDR3 loop reads CASSSVRDRVYNEQFF. CDR3 nucleotide sequence: TGTGCCAGCAGCTCCGTCCGGGACAGGGTTTACAATGAGCAGTTCTTC.